The following is a TCR beta chain sequence with its context. These data are taken from a study of cytomegalovirus exposure and HLA in healthy donors. Deletions cut 4 bases from V and 0 bases from J, with 7 bases between. Germline V CDR1 and CDR2: SGHNT, YENEEA. This CDR3 spans 13 amino acids. PCR amplification relied on 60 Vbeta primers (plus 13 Jbeta primers). Data came from immunoSEQ multiplex PCR; TCRdb stores just in-frame clones and leaves some out. Of some 130,000 clones in the sample, over 50% were seen once. The chain is built from TRBV11-3 and TRBJ2-7; no reliable D call. This clonotype was sampled from a human donor in good health. The sequencing input was PBMCs. The CDR3 DNA reads as TGTGCCAGCAGCTCTACCCCCTCCTACGAGCAGTACTTC. It translates to CASSSTPSYEQYF.